This T cell receptor (beta chain) stems from a study of T cells in Graves' hyperthyroidism and ophthalmopathy. Findings and limits, study-wide: Blood samples included most of the expanded thyroid clonotypes exceeding 0.001.

The CDR3 regions of TCR beta were amplified from RNA transcripts. The HTBI primer set drove a first-round RT-PCR of the TCR CDR3. TCRdb recomputed calls from the multiplex PCR reads with MiXCR, one row per CDR3 protein. Among hundreds of thousands of distinct CDR3 sequences listed, nearly 45% were seen once. Worth noting for this clonotype: Its antigen is still unknown.

The V gene's germline CDR1 is SNHLY and CDR2 FYNNEI. The CDR3 length is 13 residues. The ends were cut back, 4 bases at V and 3 bases at J, with 6 bases in the middle. Input material: peripheral blood or thyroid tissue (not recorded which). The sequence derives from an adult man with Graves' disease, either hyperthyroidism or ophthalmopathy (not recorded which). The chain carries TRBV2 and TRBJ2-2, with no clear D. This chain's CDR3 is CASSAQDTGELFF. The DNA for the CDR3 is TGTGCCAGCAGTGCCCAGGACACCGGGGAGCTGTTTTTT.